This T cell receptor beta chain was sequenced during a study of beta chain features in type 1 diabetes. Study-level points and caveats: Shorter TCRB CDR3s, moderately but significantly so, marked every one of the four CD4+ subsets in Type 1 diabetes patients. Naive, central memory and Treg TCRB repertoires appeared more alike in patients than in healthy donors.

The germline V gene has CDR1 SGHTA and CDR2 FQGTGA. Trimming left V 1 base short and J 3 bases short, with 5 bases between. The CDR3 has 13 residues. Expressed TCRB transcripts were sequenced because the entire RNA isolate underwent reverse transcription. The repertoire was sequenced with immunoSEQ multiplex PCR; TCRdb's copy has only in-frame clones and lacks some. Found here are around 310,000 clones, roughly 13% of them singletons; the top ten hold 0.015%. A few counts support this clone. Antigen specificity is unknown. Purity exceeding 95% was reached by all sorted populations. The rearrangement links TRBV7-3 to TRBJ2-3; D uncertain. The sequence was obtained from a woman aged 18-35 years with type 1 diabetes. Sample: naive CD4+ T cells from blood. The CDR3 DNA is TGTGCCAGCAGCTTAATTCTAACAGATACGCAGTATTTT. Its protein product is CASSLILTDTQYF.